The rows below give T cell receptor beta chains drawn from one sample of a study of blood T cells in healthy people across ages. MiXCR, applied by TCRdb to the 5' RACE reads, yields one record per CDR3 protein. The sample comprises roughly 800,000 distinct CDR3 sequences, nearly 60% of which are singletons, and approximately 21% rests with the top ten. Material: blood. Receptors originate from a man aged 30 to 39 in good health. Each CDR3 is given with its conserved first and last residue. A D gene is named only where the DNA matches it firmly. Not every row has a clone size; where given, it reads once, few, many or a size class.

J gene	D gene	V gene	clone size	CDR3 DNA	CDR3 protein
TRBJ2-7	NA	TRBV4-2	NA	TGTGCCAGCAGCCAATTAGGTGGCGCCTACGAGCAGTACTTC	CASSQLGGAYEQYF
TRBJ2-7	NA	TRBV6-2/TRBV6-3	NA	TGTGCCAGCAGCCTAGCCTTATTCTCCCACAATGAGCAGTACTTC	CASSLALFSHNEQYF
TRBJ2-1	TRBD2	TRBV6-1	NA	TGTGCCAGCAGTGATTGGCTAGCGGGGAACAATGAGCAGTTCTTC	CASSDWLAGNNEQFF
TRBJ2-6	NA	TRBV6-5	NA	TGTGCCAGCAGCCCACGGGGCTCTGGGGCCAACGTCCTGACTTTC	CASSPRGSGANVLTF
TRBJ2-7	NA	TRBV29-1	NA	TGCAGCGTTTACTACCCGGGACTGTCCTACGAGCAGTACTTC	CSVYYPGLSYEQYF
TRBJ1-5	NA	TRBV7-2	NA	TGTGTCAGCAGCCACCGGGACCAAGGGCCGGATCAGCCCCAGCATTTT	CVSSHRDQGPDQPQHF
TRBJ2-5	NA	TRBV7-2	NA	TGTGCCAGCAGCTTAGTACTAGCACAAGAGACCCAGTACTTC	CASSLVLAQETQYF
TRBJ2-5	TRBD1	TRBV12-3/TRBV12-4	few	TGTGCCAGCAGCTTGGGGGACAGGGGCCAAGAGACCCAGTACTTC	CASSLGDRGQETQYF
TRBJ1-5	NA	TRBV2	NA	TGTGCCAGCAGTCCTTTGGGCCAGATCAATCAGCCCCAGCATTTT	CASSPLGQINQPQHF
TRBJ1-1	NA	TRBV29-1	NA	TGCAGCGTAGATAAGCCGGCTGAAGCTTTCTTT	CSVDKPAEAFF
TRBJ1-2	TRBD1	TRBV12-5	NA	TGTGCTAGTGGTTTAGACCAGGGGGTAAGAGGCTACACCTTC	CASGLDQGVRGYTF
TRBJ2-1	TRBD2	TRBV5-1	once	TGCGCCAGCAGCCATCCCAATAGCGGGAGTCAGCAGTTCTTC	CASSHPNSGSQQFF
TRBJ2-1	NA	TRBV28	NA	TGTGCCAGCAGCCCTGTAGGGAAATCCTACAATGAGCAGTTCTTC	CASSPVGKSYNEQFF
TRBJ2-7	TRBD2	TRBV25-1	NA	TGTGCCAGCAGTGACGGCGGGAGTCCCAACGAGCAGTACTTC	CASSDGGSPNEQYF
TRBJ2-2	TRBD1	TRBV18	NA	TGTGCCAGCTCATCCTCCCGGACAGGTGCCACCGGGGAGCTGTTTTTT	CASSSSRTGATGELFF
TRBJ2-2	NA	TRBV6-6	NA	TGTGCCAGCAATGGGAAGGACACCGGGGAGCTGTTTTTT	CASNGKDTGELFF
TRBJ2-7	NA	TRBV28	NA	TGTGCCAGCAGCACGGCTAACCCGACTTACGAGCAGTACTTC	CASSTANPTYEQYF
TRBJ2-1	NA	TRBV28	NA	TGTGCCAGCAGTGTATGGGAGTACAATGAGCAGTTCTTC	CASSVWEYNEQFF
TRBJ1-2	NA	TRBV6-6	NA	TGTGCCAGCAGTTCTGCCCGGACAGAGGCCAACTATGGCTACACCTTC	CASSSARTEANYGYTF
TRBJ2-7	TRBD2	TRBV7-2	NA	TGTGCCAGCAGCCTAGGACTAGCGGGAGGTTTCATCGACGAGCAGTACTTC	CASSLGLAGGFIDEQYF
TRBJ2-7	NA	TRBV7-8	NA	TGTGCCAGCAGCTTAGCGCCCACCTTGACCTACGAGCAGTACTTC	CASSLAPTLTYEQYF
TRBJ2-3	TRBD2	TRBV11-2	NA	TGTGCCAGCAGCTTACCTAGGGTCGGGGGGTACACAGATACGCAGTATTTT	CASSLPRVGGYTDTQYF
TRBJ2-1	NA	TRBV7-9	NA	TGTGCCAGCAGCCTCCGGGACAACCCCTACGAGCAGTTCTTC	CASSLRDNPYEQFF
TRBJ2-7	NA	TRBV11-3	NA	TGTGCCAGCAGCTTCCGCGGGGACTCCTACGAGCAGTACTTC	CASSFRGDSYEQYF